The table lists the clone carrying this T cell receptor (beta chain) with a few counts. Semi-nested PCR with Nested Universal Primer A followed constant-region reverse priming of full-length variable regions. TCRdb itself ran the 5' RACE reads through MiXCR, one entry per CDR3 protein. This sample has tens of thousands of distinct CDR3 sequences, with about 20% found just once. The sorted Tregs were CD4+CD25+CD127-/low cells. There are 12 residues in the CDR3. Between the trimmed V and J ends, which lost 5 bases and 5 bases, there was a span of 10 bases. Germline loops: CDR1 LGHDT, CDR2 YNNKEL (reference sequence).

This chain connects TRBV3-1 to TRBJ2-7; D is ambiguous. Sequenced input: Tregs sorted from blood. The clonotype comes from a female donor with breast cancer. CDR3 sequence (DNA): TGTGCCAGCAGCGAAGTAACCGACGAGCAGTACTTC. Its translation is CASSEVTDEQYF.